A single sample gave rise to the 10 T cell receptor beta chains below, sequenced in a study of T cell responses to AZD1222 COVID-19 vaccine. The data were produced by immunoSEQ multiplex PCR, yet TCRdb's version contains in-frame clones alone and is incomplete. Of 110,000 or so clones listed, 86% are singletons. The input for sequencing was peripheral blood, taken 28 days after the second AZD1222 dose. These receptors came from an adult who received the AZD1222 COVID-19 vaccine.

This clone was recorded only once. The chain carries TRBV11-3 and TRBJ2-2, with unresolved D. CDR3 length: 15 amino acids. Germline-derived CDR1 and CDR2 are SGHNT and YENEEA. The V and J ends lost 0 bases and 7 bases respectively, with 12 bases between them. The CDR3 loop reads CASSLEAGRDGELFF. CDR3 nucleotides: TGTGCCAGCAGCTTAGAGGCAGGAAGGGACGGGGAGCTGTTTTTT.

About this clone: The junction does not match germline at one end; this may be a read error. This chain joins TRBV7-7 and TRBJ2-5; 7 nucleotides align to TRBD1. Germline V CDR1 and CDR2: SSHAT, FNYEAQ (reference sequence). This CDR3 contains 15 residues. CDR3 in amino acids: CASSTLGQVGETQYF. The CDR3 DNA sequence: TGTGCTAGCAGCACCCTAGGACAGGTCGGAGAGACCCAGTACTTC.

This CDR3 is CASSIDHSSRGTQPQHF. CDR3 nucleotide sequence: TGTGCCAGTAGTATAGATCATAGCAGCAGGGGGACTCAGCCCCAGCATTTT. This chain joins TRBV19 and TRBJ1-5; 7 nucleotides line up with TRBD1. CDR1 and CDR2 from the germline V gene are LNHDA and SQIVND (reference sequence). There are 17 residues in the CDR3. The V segment lost 0 bases and the J segment 6 bases; nucleotides outside the gene matches: 11. Using reference TRBV19 and TRBJ1-5 for the parts outside the CDR3, the full variable domain is DGGITQSPKYLFRKEGQNVTLSCEQNLNHDAMYWYRQDPGQGLRLIYYSQIVNDFQKGDIAEGYSVSREKKESFPLTVTSAQKNPTAFYLCASSIDHSSRGTQPQHFGDGTRLSIL.

The rearrangement joins TRBV7-6 to TRBJ2-7; D is ambiguous. The germline gives CDR1 SGHVS, CDR2 FNYEAQ. Trimming removed 5 bases from V and 0 bases from J, with 8 bases in between. The CDR3 contains 13 residues. The CDR3 coding sequence is TGTGCCAGCAGCCCCTCGGACTCCTACGAGCAGTACTTC. Translation gives CASSPSDSYEQYF.

This clone was counted between two and nine times. CDR3 region: CASSAGQGRGYTEAFF. Written as DNA, the CDR3 is TGTGCCAGCAGTGCTGGACAGGGACGGGGGTACACTGAAGCTTTCTTT. The chain couples TRBV28 to TRBJ1-1; 8 nucleotides match TRBD1. The ends lost 5 bases at V and 3 bases at J; junction bases unmatched: 11. Germline V gives CDR1 MDHEN, CDR2 SYDVKM. This CDR3 contains 16 residues.

J is TRBJ1-4 and V is TRBV19; perhaps TRBD1 as D (6 bases). V lost 3 bases to trimming and J lost 6 bases, with 11 bases between them. In germline, CDR1 is LNHDA, CDR2 SQIVND (reference sequence). There are 14 residues in the CDR3. In DNA, the CDR3 is TGTGCCAGTAGTATTCTCAGGGGAGATGAAAAACTGTTTTTT. This gives the protein CASSILRGDEKLFF.

Only one count was recorded for this clone. The chain employs TRBV15 and TRBJ2-3; D not certain. Trimming shortened V by 3 bases and J by 4 bases, and 14 bases separated the two germline ends. The CDR3 spans 15 residues. Per the germline V gene, CDR1 is LNHNV and CDR2 is YYDKDF (reference sequence). CDR3 loop: CATSRSARRADTQYF. CDR3 DNA: TGTGCCACCAGCAGGTCAGCCAGGCGTGCAGATACGCAGTATTTT.

V usage is TRBV18 and J usage is TRBJ1-4; 7 bases line up with TRBD1. CDR1 and CDR2 (germline): KGHSH, LQKENI. The CDR3 is 13 residues long. Germline trimming cut 6 bases from V and 4 bases from J; bases unmatched to any gene: 2. Written as DNA, the CDR3 is TGTGCCAGCTCGACAGGGATTAATGAAAAACTGTTTTTT. It specifies CASSTGINEKLFF.

The gene calls are TRBV5-6 and TRBJ2-1; a possible D gene is TRBD2 (5 bases). The length of the CDR3 is 15 residues. Trimming shortened V by 2 bases and J by 5 bases, and 14 bases separated the two germline ends. Germline assignment: CDR1 SGHDT and CDR2 YYEEEE. This CDR3 is CASSLVGGRDNEQFF. The CDR3 DNA reads as TGTGCCAGCAGCTTAGTAGGAGGTCGTGACAATGAGCAGTTCTTC.

V usage is TRBV1 and J usage is TRBJ1-4. TRBV1 is a pseudogene locus. The CDR3 contains 14 residues. CDR3 protein: CTSGEPQINEKLFF. The CDR3 nucleotides are TGCACCAGCGGGGAGCCGCAGATTAATGAAAAACTGTTTTTT.